Each of the 22 T cell receptor beta chains below was sequenced from the same sample in a study of T-cell reconstitution after alpha-beta-depleted transplantation in children. Unique molecular identifiers were incorporated during preparation of the TCRbeta library. TCRdb re-derived calls from the PCR reads in MiXCR, one entry per CDR3 protein. The sample holds about 580,000 distinct CDR3 sequences, under 25% seen once. Sample: PBMCs, mostly from graft donor cells, taken 360 days after TCRalphabeta/CD19-depleted stem cell transplant. These receptors were taken from a boy younger than two who had a stem cell transplant for acute myeloid leukemia, so the T cells may come from the graft donor.

This clonotype showed up many times. The chain uses TRBV4-3 and TRBJ1-1; D is uncertain. Germline V gene data show CDR1 as LGHNA and CDR2 as YSLEER. Trimming cost V 0 bases and J 2 bases, with 13 bases left between them. CDR3 size: 16 residues. The CDR3 spells CASSQEMVGANTEAFF. In DNA form, the CDR3 reads TGCGCCAGCAGCCAAGAAATGGTGGGAGCTAACACTGAAGCTTTCTTT.

This chain uses TRBV2 with TRBJ2-7; D is ambiguous. The length of the CDR3 is 11 residues. Trimming removed 2 bases from V and 6 bases from J, with 5 bases in between. The germline CDR1 and CDR2 sequences are SNHLY and FYNNEI. The CDR3 sequence: CASSESGEQYV. CDR3 nucleotide sequence: TGTGCCAGCAGTGAATCTGGCGAGCAGTACGTC.

The rearrangement joins TRBV5-1 to TRBJ2-2, with D unclear. Germline lookup yields CDR1 SGHRS and CDR2 YFSETQ. Deletions cut 4 bases from V and 6 bases from J, with 10 bases between. The length of the CDR3 is 13 residues. This chain's CDR3 is CASSLIVSGELFF. The CDR3 DNA reads as TGCGCCAGCAGCCTCATCGTCTCCGGGGAGCTGTTTTTT.

The V gene is TRBV3-1, the J gene TRBJ2-1; weak D call: TRBD2 (5 bases). The CDR3 is 14 residues long. The germline CDR1 and CDR2 sequences are LGHDT and YNNKEL (reference sequence). Between the trimmed V and J ends, which lost 7 bases and 4 bases, there was a span of 14 bases. DNA of the CDR3: TGTGCCAGCACCCTACGCGGGTCTTACAATGAGCAGTTCTTC. Translated, it gives CASTLRGSYNEQFF.

This clonotype showed up just a few times. The J gene is TRBJ1-1, the V gene TRBV20-1; 7 positions match TRBD1. Germline CDR1 and CDR2: DFQATT and SNEGSKA (reference sequence). CDR3 length: 13 amino acids. The junction had 4 bases not matched to a gene; V was cut back by 4 bases and J by 2 bases. The CDR3 DNA sequence: TGCAGTGCTATGGGACAGATCAACACTGAAGCTTTCTTT. This codes for CSAMGQINTEAFF.

V gene TRBV29-1 combines with J gene TRBJ2-3, with 7 bases aligning to TRBD1. The CDR3 is made up of 14 amino acids. Per germline, CDR1 SQVTM and CDR2 ANQGSEA. V lost 6 bases to trimming and J lost 0 bases; unmatched junction nucleotides: 6. CDR3 DNA sequence: TGCAGCGTGGGCGACAGGGTGAGCACAGATACGCAGTATTTT. It codes for CSVGDRVSTDTQYF.

For the CDR3, the DNA is TGTGCCAGCAGTGTCATCACCTTGGACGGCTCTGGGGCCAACGTCCTGACTTTC. Its translation: CASSVITLDGSGANVLTF. The chain recombines TRBV6-2 or TRBV6-3 with TRBJ2-6, with D uncertain. V was clipped by 5 bases and J by 0 bases, with 17 bases between them. The germline V gene encodes CDR1 MNHEY and CDR2 SVGEGT. This CDR3 contains 18 residues.

This clonotype was found a few times. The V call is TRBV9, the J call TRBJ2-1; D may correspond to TRBD1 or TRBD2 (6 bases each). The V end was cut by 1 base, the J end by 10 bases, with 21 bases between. The CDR3 covers 16 residues. Germline V CDR1 and CDR2: SGDLS, YYNGEE. CDR3 protein: CASSVKGGTKGWEQFF. The CDR3 nucleotides are TGTGCCAGCAGCGTAAAGGGGGGCACCAAGGGGTGGGAGCAGTTCTTC. Supplemented by reference TRBV9 and TRBJ2-1, the full variable domain reads DSGVTQTPKHLITATGQRVTLRCSPRSGDLSVYWYQQSLDQGLQFLIQYYNGEERAKGNILERFSAQQFPDLHSELNLSSLELGDSALYFCASSVKGGTKGWEQFFGPGTRLTVL.

There are a few counts of this clonotype. The rearrangement uses TRBV5-1 and TRBJ1-5; D ambiguous. Trimming shortened V by 0 bases and J by 5 bases, and 18 bases separated the two germline ends. CDR1 and CDR2 from the germline V gene are SGHRS and YFSETQ. CDR3 size: 17 residues. The CDR3 DNA reads as TGCGCCAGCAGCTTGGCTCCACCAACGGGGTTTTATCAGCCCCAGCATTTT. It translates to CASSLAPPTGFYQPQHF. The full variable domain, completed using reference TRBV5-1 and TRBJ1-5, is KAGVTQTPRYLIKTRGQQVTLSCSPISGHRSVSWYQQTPGQGLQFLFEYFSETQRNKGNFPGRFSGRQFSNSRSEMNVSTLELGDSALYLCASSLAPPTGFYQPQHFGDGTRLSIL.

The chain employs TRBV29-1 and TRBJ2-7, with a tentative D call TRBD1 (6 bases). Germline-derived CDR1 and CDR2 are SQVTM and ANQGSEA. The CDR3 covers 14 residues. With 4 bases removed from V and 2 bases from J, the gap between germline ends came to 15 bases. CDR3 nucleotide sequence: TGCAGCGTTGGAGCGCAACAGGGTACCTACGAGCAGTACTTC. Encoded protein: CSVGAQQGTYEQYF.

The table lists this clonotype with a count of one. The genes are TRBV11-1 and TRBJ2-7, with 9 positions matching TRBD1. CDR3 length: 14 amino acids. V lost 9 bases, J lost 2 bases, and 8 bases stayed unmatched. Germline values: CDR1 SGHAT, CDR2 FQDESV (reference sequence). CDR3 sequence (DNA): TGTGCCAGGATGACACAGGGGGCACCCTACGAGCAGTACTTC. It is translated as CARMTQGAPYEQYF.

This clonotype was seen at least ten times. The gene calls are TRBV29-1 and TRBJ1-1; TRBD1 might be the D (5 bases). Looked up from germline, CDR1 is SQVTM and CDR2 is ANQGSEA. V was trimmed by 5 bases and J by 5 bases, leaving 15 bases between them. The CDR3 contains 13 residues. CDR3 region: CSVRRGEDTEAFF. For the CDR3, the DNA is TGCAGCGTTCGACGGGGGGAGGATACTGAAGCTTTCTTT.

This clonotype came up a few times. V is TRBV7-6 and J is TRBJ2-3, with TRBD2 matching over 10 bases. V lost 4 bases and J lost 1; bases outside the gene matches: 8. There are 17 residues in the CDR3. CDR1 SGHVS and CDR2 FNYEAQ come from the germline V gene. The CDR3 DNA reads as TGTGCCAGCAGCTCGAGGGAGGGGACTAGCGGCACAGATACGCAGTATTTT. Residues: CASSSREGTSGTDTQYF.

The J gene is TRBJ2-3, the V gene TRBV20-1, with D possibly being TRBD2 (6 bases). The CDR3 is 18 residues long. Looked up from germline, CDR1 is DFQATT and CDR2 is SNEGSKA (reference sequence). V lost 5 bases, J lost 0 bases, and 24 bases lay in between. The CDR3 DNA reads TGCAGTGCTCGACGAAGAGGGTTGAGCGGGCCTAGCACAGATACGCAGTATTTT. This encodes CSARRRGLSGPSTDTQYF.

The chain's CDR3 is CASSYAYNEQFF. For the CDR3, the DNA is TGTGCCAGCAGTTACGCTTACAATGAGCAGTTCTTC. The chain links TRBV6-6 to TRBJ2-1; D call uncertain. In germline, CDR1 is MNHNY, CDR2 SVGAGI (reference sequence). The V gene lost 2 bases and the J gene lost 4 bases, with 3 bases spanning the gap. The length of the CDR3 is 12 residues.

This clonotype was seen ten or more times. This rearrangement joins TRBV12-3 or TRBV12-4 to TRBJ2-7, with D possibly TRBD2 on 6 matching bases. This CDR3 spans 16 amino acids. The germline V and J ends were trimmed by 7 bases and 2 bases, with 21 bases remaining between them. The CDR3 region is CASTPLPTSPTYEQYF. Written as DNA, the CDR3 is TGTGCCAGCACCCCACTCCCCACTAGCCCGACCTACGAGCAGTACTTC.

The rearrangement uses TRBV7-2 and TRBJ2-7, with D tentatively TRBD2 (5 bases). Per germline, CDR1 SGHTA and CDR2 FQGNSA. V was pared by 1 base and J by 3 bases, with 10 bases between. The CDR3 loop spans 14 amino acids. CDR3 in DNA: TGTGCCAGCAGCTTAGGGACGGAGGACTACGAGCAGTACTTC. Translation: CASSLGTEDYEQYF.

This rearrangement joins TRBV12-3 or TRBV12-4 to TRBJ1-5; the match to TRBD1 covers 8 bases. V lost 5 bases to trimming and J lost 1 base; unmatched junction nucleotides: 4. This CDR3 is 15 amino acids long. CDR3 DNA sequence: TGTGCCAGCAGTACCAGGGGGCACAGCAATCAGCCCCAGCATTTT. Translating it yields CASSTRGHSNQPQHF.

This chain uses TRBV20-1 with TRBJ1-1, with TRBD1 matching 10 bases. The CDR3 is 14 residues long. V shed 5 bases, J shed 4 bases, and the junction held 7 bases outside the gene matches. CDR1 is DFQATT, CDR2 SNEGSKA, per germline (reference sequence). CDR3 sequence: CSAAKTGGFTEAFF. Written as DNA, the CDR3 is TGCAGTGCTGCCAAGACAGGGGGCTTCACTGAAGCTTTCTTT.

This clonotype occurred many times. The rearrangement joins TRBV28 to TRBJ2-7; D not resolved. This CDR3 has 16 amino acids. The germline gives CDR1 MDHEN, CDR2 SYDVKM. Trimming pared 3 bases from V and 5 bases from J, leaving 20 bases between. CDR3: CASSLRTERGSHEQYV. As DNA, the CDR3 is TGTGCCAGCAGTTTGAGAACCGAACGTGGCTCTCACGAGCAGTACGTC.

This clonotype was counted between two and nine times. A junction boundary mismatches the germline segment, possibly from a read error. The genes are TRBV20-1 and TRBJ2-7; D is undetermined. Looked up from germline, CDR1 is DFQATT and CDR2 is SNEGSKA (reference sequence). The CDR3 is 11 amino acids. In DNA, the CDR3 is TGCAGTGCTAGAACGTCGTACGGGCAGTACTTC. It translates to CSARTSYGQYF.

This clonotype was recorded many times. The J gene is TRBJ1-5, the V gene TRBV15; D is perhaps TRBD1 (5 bases). CDR1 LNHNV and CDR2 YYDKDF come from the germline V gene (reference sequence). V was trimmed by 6 bases and J by 0 bases, leaving 15 bases between them. This CDR3 spans 16 amino acids. CDR3 DNA sequence: TGTGCCACCAGTACCGGGACGCCGTTTAGCAATCAGCCCCAGCATTTT. Its translation is CATSTGTPFSNQPQHF.